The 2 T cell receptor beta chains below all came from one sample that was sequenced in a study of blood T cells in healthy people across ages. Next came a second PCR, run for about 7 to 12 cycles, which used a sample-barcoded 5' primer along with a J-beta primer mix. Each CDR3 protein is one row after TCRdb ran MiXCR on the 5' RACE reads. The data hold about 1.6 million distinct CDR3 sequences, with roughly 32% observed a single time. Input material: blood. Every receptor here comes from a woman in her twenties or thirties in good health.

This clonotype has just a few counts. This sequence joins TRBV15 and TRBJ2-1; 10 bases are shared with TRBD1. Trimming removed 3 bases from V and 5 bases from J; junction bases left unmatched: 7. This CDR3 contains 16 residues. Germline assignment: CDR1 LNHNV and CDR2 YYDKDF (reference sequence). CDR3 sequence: CATSRNIGQGDNEQFF. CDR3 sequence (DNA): TGTGCCACCAGCAGGAACATCGGACAGGGGGACAATGAGCAGTTCTTC.

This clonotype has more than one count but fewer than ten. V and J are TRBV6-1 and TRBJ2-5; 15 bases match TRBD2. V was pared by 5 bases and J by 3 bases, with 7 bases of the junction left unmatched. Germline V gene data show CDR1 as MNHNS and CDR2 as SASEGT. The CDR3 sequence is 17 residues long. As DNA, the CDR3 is TGTGCCAGCAGTCTGGGACTAGCGGGGGGCCGGGAAGAGACCCAGTACTTC. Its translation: CASSLGLAGGREETQYF.